This TCR beta chain was found in a study of T-cell reconstitution after alpha-beta-depleted transplantation in children. On this clonotype itself: Its target is unknown.

The study, taken as a whole, reports: TCRbeta diversity was high at day 60 in some patients (a result of surviving recipient T cells and thymic progenitors). In patients about two months after transplant, alpha-beta T cells reportedly arose from several hundred expanded graft clones. T-cell counts and diversity at one year following transplant were attributed mainly to newly produced T cells.

A library of TCRbeta sequences, prepared with unique molecular identifiers, was generated. TCRdb used MiXCR to reprocess the PCR reads, holding one entry per CDR3 protein. The table shows approximately 230,000 distinct CDR3 sequences, with about 24% occurring only once. The CDR3 consists of 12 residues. V shed 1 base and J shed 10 bases, with 11 bases lying between them. CDR1 DFQATT and CDR2 SNEGSKA come from the germline V gene (reference sequence). Sequencing was performed on PBMCs, mostly from graft donor cells, taken 360 days after TCRalphabeta/CD19-depleted stem cell transplant. The TCR was taken from a female patient aged 2-15 years who had a stem cell transplant for congenital amegakaryocytic thrombocytopenia, so the T cells may come from the graft donor. This chain links TRBV20-1 with TRBJ2-1; D gene unclear. The CDR3 sequence: CSARVGRREQFF. The CDR3 nucleotides read TGCAGTGCTAGAGTGGGTCGTCGGGAGCAGTTCTTC.